These 5 T cell receptor beta chains originate from one sample sequenced in a study of OX40 agonist ivuxolimab in advanced cancers. The protocol was immunoSEQ multiplex PCR, while the TCRdb copy is restricted to in-frame clones and leaves out a portion. In the table there are tens of thousands of clones, about 80% of which are singletons. The sequences come from CD4+ or CD8+ T cells sorted from blood, collected in a trial of the OX40 agonist ivuxolimab. The receptor set was obtained from an adult with an advanced solid tumor such as melanoma, head and neck, liver or kidney cancer.

The chain uses TRBV4-2 and TRBJ2-7; a weak D match, TRBD1 (6 bases). Trimming shortened V by 0 bases and J by 2 bases, and 11 bases separated the two germline ends. Germline V lookup: CDR1 LGHNA, CDR2 YNFKEQ. The CDR3 has 15 amino acids. The CDR3 is CASSQDNQGTYEQYF. CDR3 DNA sequence: TGTGCCAGCAGCCAAGATAACCAGGGGACCTACGAGCAGTACTTC.

This clone has just a few counts. The chain couples TRBV4-2 to TRBJ2-1; 8 bases line up with TRBD2. The CDR3 covers 19 residues. Germline assignment: CDR1 LGHNA and CDR2 YNFKEQ. V gave up 0 bases and J gave up 4 bases; unmatched junction bases: 14. The CDR3 nucleotides are TGTGCCAGCAGCCAAGATTGGGGGTGGGGTAGCGGGGCGTACAATGAGCAGTTCTTC. Translated, it gives CASSQDWGWGSGAYNEQFF.

The rearrangement uses TRBV7-8 and TRBJ1-2; D remains unclear. V was shortened by 5 bases and J by 6 bases, with 13 bases between the two germline ends. This CDR3 is built from 13 residues. Germline V gene sequence: CDR1 SGHVS, CDR2 FQNEAQ. CDR3: CASSPGGTNGYTF. Here the CDR3 DNA reads TGTGCCAGCAGCCCGGGAGGAACTAATGGCTACACCTTC.

The chain links TRBV11-3 to TRBJ2-5; D might be TRBD1 (5 bases). CDR1 is SGHNT and CDR2 is YENEEA in the germline V gene. The CDR3 is 15 amino acids. Trimming took 2 bases from V and 5 from J, leaving 15 bases between them. CDR3 in DNA: TGTGCCAGCAGCTTAACGGCAGGGTCGTTGGAGACCCAGTACTTC. Encoded protein: CASSLTAGSLETQYF.

The genes are TRBV5-1 and TRBJ1-1; D gene uncertain. V was clipped by 0 bases and J by 9 bases, with 18 bases between them. The CDR3 length is 15 residues. The V gene's germline CDR1 is SGHRS and CDR2 YFSETQ. In DNA form, the CDR3 reads TGCGCCAGCAGCTTGGCCGTCTCGGACCCAAAGCAAGCTTTCTTT. Its protein is CASSLAVSDPKQAFF.